This TCR beta chain was identified during a study of CD8 T cells in ankylosing spondylitis. This CDR3 has 13 amino acids. Trimming cost V 4 bases and J 12 bases, with 19 bases left between them. Germline V gene lookup returns CDR1 SGDLS and CDR2 YYNGEE. This clonotype was seen a handful of times. Its antigen is undetermined. Study-level points and caveats: A motif of under ten highly homologous TCR beta variants was seen as apparently characteristic of ankylosing spondylitis blood.

TCRdb itself ran the 5' RACE reads through MiXCR, one entry per CDR3 protein. The sample consists of just under 550,000 distinct CDR3 sequences, approximately 11% of them appearing once. The J gene is TRBJ1-1, the V gene TRBV9; a weak D match, TRBD1 (5 bases). The source of this sequence is a male donor with ankylosing spondylitis. Sequencing was performed on blood, either unsorted or a sorted T cell fraction (not recorded which). The CDR3 DNA is TGTGCCAGCAGCACCCGCGGGGACTTGGCGACTTTCTTT. This gives the protein CASSTRGDLATFF.